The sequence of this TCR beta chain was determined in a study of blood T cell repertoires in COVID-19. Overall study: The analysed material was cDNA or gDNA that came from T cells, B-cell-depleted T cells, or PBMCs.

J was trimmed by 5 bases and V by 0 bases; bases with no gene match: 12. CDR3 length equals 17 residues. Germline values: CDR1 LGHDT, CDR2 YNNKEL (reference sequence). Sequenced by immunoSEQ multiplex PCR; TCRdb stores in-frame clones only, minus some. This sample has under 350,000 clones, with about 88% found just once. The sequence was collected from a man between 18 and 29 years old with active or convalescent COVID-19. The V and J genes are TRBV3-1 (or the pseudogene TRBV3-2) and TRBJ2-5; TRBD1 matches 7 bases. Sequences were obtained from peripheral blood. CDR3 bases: TGTGCCAGCAGCCAAGATCTCGGTTACAGGGGTCGGGAGACCCAGTACTTC. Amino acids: CASSQDLGYRGRETQYF.